This T cell receptor beta chain was sequenced during a study of shared clonotypes between healthy human individuals. Trimming stripped 5 bases from V and 2 bases from J, with 16 bases between. The V gene's germline CDR1 is SGHVS and CDR2 FQNEAQ. This CDR3 contains 16 residues. Naive CD8 cells were CD45RO-negative, positively selected for CCR7, excluding terminally differentiated effector memory CD45RA+ cells. Every subset's genomic DNA went evenly onto several immunoSEQ plates. Only in-frame clones appear in the TCRdb table, and some are missing; sequencing was by immunoSEQ multiplex PCR. Here the sample spans around 2,100,000 clones, approximately 94% being singletons.

The TCR originated in a man between 18 and 35 years old in good health. Input material: naive CD8+ T cells sorted from blood. The chain recombines TRBV7-8 with TRBJ1-5; tentative D call: TRBD1 (6 bases). The CDR3 sequence is CASSGMGGVGNQPQHF. CDR3 nucleotides: TGTGCCAGCAGCGGCATGGGGGGCGTCGGCAATCAGCCCCAGCATTTT.